The 14 T cell receptor beta chains below all came from one sample that was sequenced in a study of OX40 agonist ivuxolimab in advanced cancers. Sequencing used immunoSEQ multiplex PCR; TCRdb keeps in-frame clones, though not all of them. This repertoire shows more than 45,000 clones, approximately 87% found once; its top ten account for less than 4%. The sample here was CD4+ or CD8+ T cells sorted from blood, taken in a trial of the OX40 agonist ivuxolimab. Source of these receptors: an adult with an advanced solid tumor such as melanoma, head and neck, liver or kidney cancer.

This clone occurred a few times. The V gene is TRBV27, the J gene TRBJ2-2; no clear D. V lost 1 base to trimming and J lost 7 bases, with 10 bases between them. The CDR3 totals 14 residues. CDR1 MNHEY and CDR2 SMNVEV come from the germline V gene (reference sequence). As DNA, the CDR3 is TGTGCCAGCAGTTTATTAGAAGGGTACGGGGAGCTGTTTTTT. It specifies CASSLLEGYGELFF.

This clone has just one count. This chain's CDR3 is CSVPIGHEQYF. CDR3 nucleotide sequence: TGCAGTGTTCCTATCGGGCACGAGCAGTACTTC. The chain links TRBV20-1 to TRBJ2-7; D remains ambiguous. Trimming removed 7 bases from V and 5 bases from J, with 12 bases in between. The CDR3 is 11 amino acids. Looked up from germline, CDR1 is DFQATT and CDR2 is SNEGSKA (reference sequence).

The chain combines TRBV5-1 with TRBJ1-6; no clear D gene. Trimming left V 3 bases short and J 8 bases short, with 18 bases between. Germline V lookup: CDR1 SGHRS, CDR2 YFSETQ. The CDR3 length is 16 residues. CDR3 nucleotides: TGCGCCAGCAGCTCCACTTCGTCCGGGTCAGATTCACCCCTCCACTTT. It translates to CASSSTSSGSDSPLHF.

As DNA, the CDR3 is TGTGCCAGCAGCCCTACAGGGGCCTTGTCCTACGAGCAGTACTTC. It encodes CASSPTGALSYEQYF. The genes are TRBV7-9 and TRBJ2-7; 7 positions match TRBD1. The CDR3 covers 15 residues. The V and J ends lost 5 bases and 1 base, in that order; junction bases with no gene match: 8. Germline V CDR1 and CDR2: SEHNR, FQNEAQ (reference sequence).

This clone came up once. This chain uses TRBV5-1 with TRBJ2-7; 8 nucleotides line up with TRBD1. J gave up 3 bases and V 4 bases, and 6 bases lay outside the gene matches. The germline V gene encodes CDR1 SGHRS and CDR2 YFSETQ. This CDR3 contains 14 residues. The CDR3 spells CASSPGQEFYEQYF. Written as DNA, the CDR3 is TGCGCCAGCAGCCCGGGACAGGAATTCTACGAGCAGTACTTC.

This sequence joins TRBV19 and TRBJ2-2; D is possibly TRBD1 (7 bases). V lost 5 bases and J 4 bases, leaving 11 bases between the germline ends. Germline V lookup: CDR1 LNHDA, CDR2 SQIVND (reference sequence). CDR3 length: 14 residues. The CDR3 coding sequence is TGTGCCAGTAGTCCAGGGGGGATCACCGGGGAGCTGTTTTTT. Its protein product is CASSPGGITGELFF. Supplemented by reference TRBV19 and TRBJ2-2, the full variable domain reads DGGITQSPKYLFRKEGQNVTLSCEQNLNHDAMYWYRQDPGQGLRLIYYSQIVNDFQKGDIAEGYSVSREKKESFPLTVTSAQKNPTAFYLCASSPGGITGELFFGEGSRLTVL.

This rearrangement joins TRBV11-2 to TRBJ1-6; tentative D call: TRBD1 (5 bases). The V end was cut by 0 bases, the J end by 7 bases, with 13 bases between. CDR3 size: 16 residues. Germline V gives CDR1 SGHAT, CDR2 FQNNGV. The CDR3 DNA reads as TGTGCCAGCAGCTTAGAGGCAGGGCCAAGAAATTCACCCCTCCACTTT. Its protein is CASSLEAGPRNSPLHF.

This chain uses TRBV9 with TRBJ2-1, with D unresolved. The ends were cut back, 0 bases at V and 7 bases at J, with 14 bases in the middle. The germline CDR1 and CDR2 sequences are SGDLS and YYNGEE. This CDR3 is built from 15 residues. CDR3 nucleotide sequence: TGTGCCAGCAGCGTAGGTCTCGCTGAGGTAAATGAGCAGTTCTTC. Translated: CASSVGLAEVNEQFF.

This rearrangement joins TRBV9 to TRBJ1-1, with D perhaps TRBD1 (5 bases). The CDR3 extends over 14 amino acids. The germline V and J ends were trimmed by 0 bases and 1 base, with 7 bases remaining between them. CDR1 and CDR2 (germline): SGDLS, YYNGEE. The CDR3 reads CASSVATGNTEAFF. The CDR3 DNA reads TGTGCCAGCAGCGTAGCTACAGGGAACACTGAAGCTTTCTTT.

In its sample, this clone was seen a few times. This chain connects TRBV28 to TRBJ1-1; TRBD1 is a possible D gene (6 bases). This CDR3 has 13 residues. With 10 bases removed from V and 5 bases from J, the gap between germline ends came to 17 bases. From germline, CDR1 is MDHEN and CDR2 SYDVKM. CDR3 amino acids: CATVGGRGTEAFF. The CDR3 nucleotides are TGTGCCACCGTCGGGGGGCGAGGGACTGAAGCTTTCTTT.

The gene calls are TRBV15 and TRBJ1-2; 7 bases agree with TRBD1. CDR3 length: 16 residues. The ends lost 1 base at V and 2 bases at J; junction bases unmatched: 7. From germline, CDR1 is LNHNV and CDR2 YYDKDF (reference sequence). CDR3 in amino acids: CATSRASGTENYGYTF. In nucleotides, the CDR3 is TGTGCCACCAGCAGAGCATCCGGGACAGAGAACTATGGCTACACCTTC.

The rearrangement uses TRBV6-1 and TRBJ1-1; D gene unclear. V dropped 3 bases and J dropped 1 base, with 9 bases sitting between them. This CDR3 comprises 14 residues. Germline lookup yields CDR1 MNHNS and CDR2 SASEGT. The CDR3 sequence is CASSEYITNTEAFF. DNA for the CDR3: TGTGCCAGCAGTGAGTACATCACGAACACTGAAGCTTTCTTT.

V and J are TRBV10-3 and TRBJ2-1; 9 bases line up with TRBD1. The germline gives CDR1 ENHRY, CDR2 SYGVKD. CDR3 size: 15 residues. Germline trimming cut 6 bases from V and 4 bases from J; bases unmatched to any gene: 7. This chain's CDR3 is CAIRVDRGFYNEQFF. Here the CDR3 DNA reads TGTGCCATCAGAGTAGACAGGGGGTTTTACAATGAGCAGTTCTTC.

This chain joins TRBV2 and TRBJ2-1; 7 bases are shared with TRBD2. Germline CDR1 SNHLY, CDR2 FYNNEI. This CDR3 comprises 14 residues. Trimming cost V 3 bases and J 6 bases; bases outside gene matches: 5. The CDR3 reads CASSEVVAGNEQFF. CDR3 sequence (DNA): TGTGCCAGCAGTGAGGTAGTAGCGGGCAATGAGCAGTTCTTC.